These 27 T cell receptor beta chains were sequenced from one sample in a study of blood T cell repertoires in COVID-19 (dated by TCRdb to about 2020). The library was prepared using the immunoSEQ multiplex PCR assay. The source is immuneACCESS, and TCRdb retained only in-frame sequences with V and J called. Part of the clones is not carried over; for the studies checked, unresolved V genes explain less than half of this, and the remainder is unexplained. The sample table lists roughly 500,000 clones, approximately 89% of them with a count of one. The ten most abundant clones make up 0.75% to 0.9% of the sample. What was sequenced was peripheral blood. Every receptor here comes from a man aged 18 to 35 with COVID-19, enrolled during active disease.

The chain has TRBV10-3 and TRBJ2-1, with TRBD1 matching over 9 bases. Germline trimming cut 8 bases from V and 3 bases from J; bases unmatched to any gene: 5. Germline V CDR1 and CDR2: ENHRY, SYGVKD. The CDR3 covers 14 residues. The CDR3: CAIEDRGGYNEQFF. For the CDR3, the DNA is TGTGCCATCGAGGACAGGGGTGGCTACAATGAGCAGTTCTTC.

The CDR3 DNA is TGTGCCAGCACGGGACAACAAAACACTGAAGCTTTCTTT. Translated, it gives CASTGQQNTEAFF. The chain carries TRBV25-1 and TRBJ1-1, with D maybe TRBD1 (6 bases). The CDR3 is 13 amino acids. V dropped 7 bases and J dropped 2 bases, with 11 bases sitting between them. Germline CDR1 reads MGHDK; CDR2 reads SYGVNS. The full variable domain, in which reference TRBV25-1 and TRBJ1-1 provide the parts outside the CDR3, is EADIYQTPRYLVIGTGKKITLECSQTMGHDKMYWYQQDPGMELHLIHYSYGVNSTEKGDLSSESTVSRIRTEHFPLTLESARPSHTSQYLCASTGQQNTEAFFGQGTRLTVV.

The chain carries TRBV9 and TRBJ1-2; 7 bases line up with TRBD1. J was trimmed by 4 bases and V by 3 bases; bases with no gene match: 9. The CDR3 has 15 residues. CDR1 is SGDLS, CDR2 YYNGEE, per germline. CDR3 sequence: CASSAGGQTFYGYTF. Here the CDR3 DNA reads TGTGCCAGCAGCGCAGGGGGACAGACCTTCTATGGCTACACCTTC.

The gene calls are TRBV10-1 and TRBJ2-7; 7 bases are a match to TRBD2. Germline CDR1 is WNHNN and CDR2 is SYGVQD (reference sequence). V was clipped by 0 bases and J by 3 bases; unmatched bases: 2. The CDR3 runs 14 residues. The CDR3 reads CASSESGLNYEQYF. CDR3 nucleotides: TGCGCCAGCAGTGAGTCGGGACTAAACTACGAGCAGTACTTC.

The rearrangement links TRBV6-5 to TRBJ1-1; TRBD1 agrees at 7 bases. The CDR3 is made up of 12 amino acids. From germline, CDR1 is MNHEY and CDR2 SVGAGI. The ends lost 5 bases at V and 8 bases at J; junction bases unmatched: 5. CDR3 DNA sequence: TGTGCCAGCAGTCACAGGGGCGGGGAAGCTTTCTTT. Its translation is CASSHRGGEAFF.

This chain links TRBV7-9 with TRBJ2-7; D possibly corresponds to TRBD1 (5 bases). Germline CDR1 and CDR2: SEHNR and FQNEAQ (reference sequence). V was shortened by 5 bases and J by 6 bases, with 11 bases between the two germline ends. The CDR3 covers 12 residues. CDR3 bases: TGTGCCAGCAGCCCTATGGGGCTCGAGCAGTACTTC. Translating gives CASSPMGLEQYF.

This clone appeared a few times. The genes are TRBV7-9 and TRBJ1-2; a weak D match, TRBD1 (6 bases). This CDR3 contains 15 residues. Trimming shortened V by 4 bases and J by 5 bases, and 17 bases separated the two germline ends. CDR1 and CDR2 (germline): SEHNR, FQNEAQ (reference sequence). The CDR3 is CASSSLTGAGYGYTF. The CDR3 bases are TGTGCCAGCAGCTCCTTGACAGGAGCTGGATATGGCTACACCTTC.

This clone was observed a handful of times. V and J are TRBV7-9 and TRBJ1-5; 7 bases map to TRBD1. Germline CDR1 reads SEHNR; CDR2 reads FQNEAQ (reference sequence). Trimming at V came to 5 bases and at J to 2 bases, leaving 3 bases not matched to a gene. The CDR3 has 14 amino acids. In DNA, the CDR3 is TGTGCCAGCAGCCTTCAGGGGGGCAATCAGCCCCAGCATTTT. Translating it yields CASSLQGGNQPQHF.

The chain joins TRBV4-1 to TRBJ2-7; possibly TRBD2 for D (6 bases). There are 16 residues in the CDR3. V lost 2 bases to trimming and J lost 3 bases, with 17 bases between them. The V gene's germline CDR1 is MGHRA and CDR2 YSYEKL. CDR3 in amino acids: CASSQNFLAEVYEQYF. The CDR3 DNA is TGCGCCAGCAGCCAAAACTTTTTAGCGGAGGTCTACGAGCAGTACTTC.

V usage is TRBV13 and J usage is TRBJ1-3; D is unresolved. The V end was cut by 0 bases, the J end by 6 bases, with 12 bases between. The CDR3 has 15 amino acids. Germline CDR1 and CDR2: PRHDT and FYEKMQ (reference sequence). The CDR3 DNA is TGTGCCAGCAGCTTAGGCGGCCGGGAGGAAAACACCATATATTTT. Protein product: CASSLGGREENTIYF.

A single count supports this clone. The chain employs TRBV3-1 (or the pseudogene TRBV3-2) and TRBJ2-3; 13 positions agree with TRBD2. Germline CDR1 LGHDT, CDR2 YNNKEL (reference sequence). V lost 1 base and J lost 5; bases outside the gene matches: 3. This CDR3 spans 16 amino acids. Written as DNA, the CDR3 is TGTGCCAGCAGCCAAGGACTAGCGGGGGGCAAAGATACGCAGTATTTT. Its translation is CASSQGLAGGKDTQYF.

This chain connects TRBV30 to TRBJ2-7; 11 bases fit TRBD2. Unmatched junction bases numbered 3, after V lost 1 base and J lost 7 bases. Germline CDR1 GTSNPN, CDR2 SVGIG (reference sequence). The CDR3 is made up of 13 amino acids. As DNA, the CDR3 is TGTGCCTGGAGTGGCGCTAGCGGGAGGGAGCAGTACTTC. Translated: CAWSGASGREQYF. Complete variable domain (other parts from reference TRBV30 and TRBJ2-7): SQTIHQWPATLVQPVGSPLSLECTVEGTSNPNLYWYRQAAGRGLQLLFYSVGIGQISSEVPQNLSASRPQDRQFILSSKKLLLSDSGFYLCAWSGASGREQYFGPGTRLTVT.

This rearrangement joins TRBV29-1 to TRBJ2-7, with 8 nucleotides matching TRBD1. CDR1 is SQVTM and CDR2 is ANQGSEA in the germline V gene. V shed 4 bases and J 3 bases; nucleotides not matched to a gene: 5. This CDR3 is 13 amino acids long. The CDR3 coding sequence is TGCAGCGTTGCACAGGGGGAAATCTACGAGCAGTACTTC. It yields the protein CSVAQGEIYEQYF.

The chain couples TRBV2 to TRBJ2-3; 8 bases map to TRBD2. The V and J ends lost 4 bases and 4 bases, in that order; junction bases with no gene match: 4. Germline V gives CDR1 SNHLY, CDR2 FYNNEI. The CDR3 totals 14 residues. The CDR3 loop reads CASSVSGSSDTQYF. In DNA form, the CDR3 reads TGTGCCAGCAGTGTGAGCGGGAGTTCAGATACGCAGTATTTT.

The chain has TRBV5-1 and TRBJ2-5, with 9 positions matching TRBD1. The CDR3 runs to 14 residues. The germline gives CDR1 SGHRS, CDR2 YFSETQ. J gave up 5 bases and V 4 bases, and 6 bases lay outside the gene matches. In DNA form, the CDR3 reads TGCGCCAGCAGCCGTGGGACAGGGCAGGAGACCCAGTACTTC. Translation gives CASSRGTGQETQYF.

The J gene is TRBJ1-1, the V gene TRBV7-9, with D perhaps TRBD1 (5 bases). V shed 4 bases and J shed 5 bases, with 11 bases lying between them. The germline V gene encodes CDR1 SEHNR and CDR2 FQNEAQ (reference sequence). CDR3 length: 13 residues. The CDR3 DNA reads as TGTGCCAGCAGCTGGGGGGTTAGGACTGAAGCTTTCTTT. Amino acids: CASSWGVRTEAFF.

V gene TRBV5-6 combines with J gene TRBJ1-6; perhaps TRBD1 as D (5 bases). Germline V gene data show CDR1 as SGHDT and CDR2 as YYEEEE. This CDR3 is built from 15 residues. V lost 2 bases, J lost 3 bases, and 9 bases lay in between. The CDR3 DNA reads TGTGCCAGCAGCTTTGCGGACAACTATAATTCACCCCTCCACTTT. Translation gives CASSFADNYNSPLHF.

V is TRBV19 and J is TRBJ1-5; 8 nucleotides match TRBD1. Trimming removed 3 bases from V and 4 bases from J; junction bases left unmatched: 2. Germline CDR1 is LNHDA and CDR2 is SQIVND (reference sequence). The CDR3 has 14 amino acids. Written as DNA, the CDR3 is TGTGCCAGTAGTATGGGACAGGTGAATCAGCCCCAGCATTTT. Protein product: CASSMGQVNQPQHF.

J is TRBJ2-7 and V is TRBV11-2; 9 bases line up with TRBD1. V shed 5 bases and J 2 bases; nucleotides not matched to a gene: 7. CDR1 and CDR2 (germline): SGHAT, FQNNGV. The CDR3 consists of 15 residues. The CDR3 DNA is TGTGCCAGCAGCGGGACCGGGACAGGGACCTACGAGCAGTACTTC. Translation: CASSGTGTGTYEQYF.

This clone was picked up one time. This chain uses TRBV30 with TRBJ2-1, with a possible D match to TRBD2 (6 bases). V was trimmed by 4 bases and J by 0 bases, leaving 13 bases between them. The CDR3 has 15 residues. The germline CDR1 and CDR2 sequences are GTSNPN and SVGIG (reference sequence). The CDR3 region has the DNA TGTGCCTGGAAAACGCGGGGAAGCTCCTACAATGAGCAGTTCTTC. As protein: CAWKTRGSSYNEQFF.

V and J are TRBV6-4 and TRBJ1-1; 9 nucleotides match TRBD1. The CDR3 has 14 residues. Germline V gives CDR1 MRHNA, CDR2 SNTAGT. Trimming removed 6 bases from V and 4 bases from J; junction bases left unmatched: 6. The CDR3 here is CASSQQGAGTEAFF. The CDR3 bases are TGTGCCAGCAGCCAACAGGGGGCTGGCACTGAAGCTTTCTTT.

V usage is TRBV3-1 (or the pseudogene TRBV3-2) and J usage is TRBJ2-2, with 12 nucleotides matching TRBD2. Germline CDR1 LGHDT, CDR2 YNNKEL (reference sequence). J was trimmed by 7 bases and V by 4 bases; bases with no gene match: 10. The CDR3 totals 17 residues. This CDR3 is CASSRRASGGAFGELFF. Written as DNA, the CDR3 is TGTGCCAGCAGCCGGAGGGCTAGCGGGGGGGCCTTCGGGGAGCTGTTTTTT.

The rearrangement joins TRBV6-1 to TRBJ1-1; D is undetermined. The CDR3 spans 12 residues. Trimming cost V 2 bases and J 11 bases, with 12 bases left between them. Germline CDR1 reads MNHNS; CDR2 reads SASEGT. The CDR3 DNA sequence: TGTGCCAGCAGTGAATTTCCTCTTTCCGCTTTCTTT. Protein: CASSEFPLSAFF.

The V call is TRBV25-1, the J call TRBJ1-1; D unresolved. Trimming took 7 bases from V and 3 from J, leaving 18 bases between them. Looked up from germline, CDR1 is MGHDK and CDR2 is SYGVNS. The CDR3 covers 15 residues. Here the CDR3 DNA reads TGTGCCAGCACCCCACCGAGGAGAAAGGACACTGAAGCTTTCTTT. Amino acid sequence: CASTPPRRKDTEAFF.

The CDR3 DNA reads TGTGCCAGCAGCGTATTGACAGAAGCTGGAAACACCATATATTTT. As protein: CASSVLTEAGNTIYF. This chain joins TRBV5-5 and TRBJ1-3, with D possibly TRBD1 on 5 matching bases. The CDR3 has 15 residues. Germline lookup yields CDR1 SGHKS and CDR2 YYEKEE (reference sequence). The V end lost 4 bases, the J end lost 2 bases, and 13 bases lay between the germline ends.

J is TRBJ1-1 and V is TRBV12-3 or TRBV12-4; D gene uncertain. The CDR3 totals 13 residues. Trimming took 8 bases from V and 1 from J, leaving 11 bases between them. CDR3 sequence: CASGRAWNTEAFF. The CDR3 bases are TGTGCCAGCGGGAGGGCTTGGAACACTGAAGCTTTCTTT.

This sequence joins TRBV2 and TRBJ2-3, with 16 bases lining up with TRBD2. The CDR3 covers 17 residues. The trim removed 6 bases at V and 4 bases at J, leaving 7 bases unmatched. Per germline, CDR1 SNHLY and CDR2 FYNNEI. The CDR3 is CASSTGTSGGAADTQYF. The CDR3 DNA reads TGTGCCAGCAGCACCGGGACTAGCGGGGGGGCTGCAGATACGCAGTATTTT.